These 13 T cell receptor beta chains originate from one sample sequenced in a study of T cells after yellow fever vaccination. One entry per CDR3 protein results from TCRdb running MiXCR on the 5' RACE reads. The data show over 250,000 distinct CDR3 sequences, about 4% seen once. Sequencing was performed on PBMCs, taken 5 days after the yellow fever booster vaccination. The origin of the receptors is a man between 18 and 35 years old who received the YFV17D yellow fever vaccine.

The sample holds many counts of this clonotype. The DNA of the CDR3 is TGTGCCAGCAGCTTAGCGGACAGGATGAGCAGGGTCAATATCGCCAAAAACATTCAGTACTTC. Protein product: CASSLADRMSRVNIAKNIQYF. This rearrangement joins TRBV7-2 to TRBJ2-4; 7 nucleotides align to TRBD1. The CDR3 extends over 21 amino acids. V lost 0 bases, J lost 1 base, and 18 bases stayed unmatched. CDR1 SGHTA and CDR2 FQGNSA come from the germline V gene.

In this sample, this clonotype turned up a few times. This sequence joins TRBV20-1 and TRBJ1-4; unclear D gene. Between the trimmed V and J ends, which lost 1 base and 5 bases, there was a span of 8 bases. Germline assignment: CDR1 DFQATT and CDR2 SNEGSKA (reference sequence). CDR3 size: 13 residues. CDR3 residues: CSARVPGNEKLFF. In DNA form, the CDR3 reads TGCAGTGCTAGAGTCCCGGGAAATGAAAAACTGTTTTTT.

This clonotype was counted at least ten times. The gene calls are TRBV20-1 and TRBJ2-5; perhaps TRBD2 as D (7 bases). This CDR3 contains 15 residues. Germline-derived CDR1 and CDR2 are DFQATT and SNEGSKA (reference sequence). Trimming shortened V by 0 bases and J by 5 bases, and 16 bases separated the two germline ends. CDR3 sequence: CSAREGGGRWETQYF. As DNA, the CDR3 is TGCAGTGCTAGAGAGGGGGGGGGCCGTTGGGAGACCCAGTACTTC.

In this sample, this clonotype turned up many times. The rearrangement joins TRBV6-2 or TRBV6-3 to TRBJ2-1; D might be TRBD1 (5 bases). Germline-derived CDR1 and CDR2 are MNHEY and SVGEGT. CDR3 size: 15 residues. V lost 0 bases to trimming and J lost 8 bases, with 14 bases between them. CDR3 loop: CASSYSSPGRDEQFF. The CDR3 nucleotides read TGTGCCAGCAGTTACTCAAGCCCAGGGCGAGATGAGCAGTTCTTC.

The chain couples TRBV6-2 or TRBV6-3 to TRBJ1-2; 9 nucleotides align to TRBD1. The V gene end was trimmed by 6 bases and the J gene end by 9 bases; junction bases not matched to a gene: 14. This CDR3 region has 15 residues. Looked up from germline, CDR1 is MNHEY and CDR2 is SVGEGT. CDR3 region: CASRPGQGSAGRYTF. The CDR3 DNA sequence: TGTGCCAGCAGACCCGGACAGGGGTCGGCCGGTCGCTACACCTTC.

The rearrangement uses TRBV4-1 and TRBJ2-7; TRBD1 matches at 7 bases. The CDR3 loop spans 16 amino acids. V was clipped by 4 bases and J by 0 bases; unmatched bases: 9. CDR1 and CDR2 from the germline V gene are MGHRA and YSYEKL. The CDR3 loop reads CASSRAGTVSSYEQYF. The CDR3 region has the DNA TGCGCCAGCAGCCGCGCCGGGACAGTGAGCTCCTACGAGCAGTACTTC.

There are a few counts of this clonotype. V gene TRBV29-1 combines with J gene TRBJ1-1; D not certain. Between the trimmed V and J ends, which lost 4 bases and 2 bases, there was a span of 11 bases. There are 13 residues in the CDR3. Germline lookup yields CDR1 SQVTM and CDR2 ANQGSEA. CDR3 nucleotides: TGCAGCGTTGGAAAGGGATCTAACACTGAAGCTTTCTTT. This gives the protein CSVGKGSNTEAFF. Combining the CDR3 with reference TRBV29-1 and TRBJ1-1 gives the whole variable domain SAVISQKPSRDICQRGTSLTIQCQVDSQVTMMFWYRQQPGQSLTLIATANQGSEATYESGFVIDKFPISRPNLTFSTLTVSNMSPEDSSIYLCSVGKGSNTEAFFGQGTRLTVV.

This clonotype was observed at least ten times. The J gene is TRBJ2-1, the V gene TRBV5-6; weak D call: TRBD1 (6 bases). Trimming removed 4 bases at V and 4 bases at J, with 18 bases between. Germline CDR1 reads SGHDT; CDR2 reads YYEEEE. This CDR3 is 16 amino acids long. CDR3 residues: CASSTTQGPIYNEQFF. DNA of the CDR3: TGTGCCAGCAGCACTACGCAGGGGCCGATTTACAATGAGCAGTTCTTC.

This clonotype was observed many times. The chain has TRBV6-1 and TRBJ1-1; D gene unclear. Germline CDR1 is MNHNS and CDR2 is SASEGT. V was shortened by 7 bases and J by 2 bases, with 5 bases between the two germline ends. The CDR3 runs to 11 residues. The CDR3 bases are TGTGCCAGCACCCTCAACACTGAAGCTTTCTTT. This gives the protein CASTLNTEAFF.

This clonotype was detected only a few times. The chain combines TRBV19 with TRBJ1-1; maybe TRBD1 (6 bases). The CDR3 is made up of 13 amino acids. The V end lost 3 bases, the J end lost 7 bases, and 12 bases lay between the germline ends. Germline V gene lookup returns CDR1 LNHDA and CDR2 SQIVND (reference sequence). The CDR3 coding sequence is TGTGCCAGTAGTATCTCAGGGGCCATTGAAGCTTTCTTT. Protein: CASSISGAIEAFF.

The J gene is TRBJ2-5, the V gene TRBV9; the match to TRBD2 covers 10 bases. Per germline, CDR1 SGDLS and CDR2 YYNGEE. Trimming took 3 bases from V and 4 from J; bases not matched to a gene: 9. This CDR3 contains 16 residues. CDR3 in DNA: TGTGCCAGCAGCGAGACTGTGAGCGGGGGGGTAGAGACCCAGTACTTC. As protein: CASSETVSGGVETQYF.

The chain has TRBV5-4 and TRBJ2-5; 10 bases line up with TRBD1. The CDR3 has 17 residues. V lost 0 bases and J lost 4; bases outside the gene matches: 9. CDR1 and CDR2 (germline): SGHNT, YYREEE (reference sequence). For the CDR3, the DNA is TGTGCCAGCAGCTTGGGACCCGGGACAGGGGTAGGAGAGACCCAGTACTTC. This gives the protein CASSLGPGTGVGETQYF. The variable domain in full, completed from reference TRBV5-4 and TRBJ2-5, reads ETGVTQSPTHLIKTRGQQVTLRCSSQSGHNTVSWYQQALGQGPQFIFQYYREEENGRGNFPPRFSGLQFPNYSSELNVNALELDDSALYLCASSLGPGTGVGETQYFGPGTRLLVL.

A few counts support this clonotype. V gene TRBV7-9 combines with J gene TRBJ1-2, with D unclear. The germline V and J ends were trimmed by 1 base and 4 bases, with 7 bases remaining between them. Germline CDR1 and CDR2: SEHNR and FQNEAQ (reference sequence). This CDR3 comprises 13 residues. This CDR3 is CASSLEQIYGYTF. CDR3 DNA sequence: TGTGCCAGCAGCTTAGAACAGATCTATGGCTACACCTTC.